This TCR beta chain was recorded in a study of T cell responses to AZD1222 COVID-19 vaccine. General study points: There were mostly white British donors and more females than males, and clonal diversity was possibly underestimated. The repertoires were collected only after the peak T cell response. Nearly half of spike-specific TCRs reportedly target variant regions that are unmutated in the B.1.351 and B.1.1.7 variants. Regions 160-218 and 743-854 held dominance among vaccine-associated CD4 TCRs, which spanned spike.

With respect to this clone: Its antigen is currently unknown.

TCRdb's copy holds only in-frame clones and misses some; the assay was immunoSEQ multiplex PCR. The sample lists 100,000 to 150,000 clones; about 92% were seen once. The V gene's germline CDR1 is SGHAT and CDR2 FQNNGV. The CDR3 length is 15 residues. Trimming took 3 bases from V and 2 from J, leaving 14 bases between them. Sequencing used peripheral blood, obtained 28 days after the second AZD1222 dose. The TCR comes from an adult who received the AZD1222 COVID-19 vaccine. J is TRBJ2-7 and V is TRBV11-2, with D possibly TRBD2 on 5 matching bases. The CDR3 here is CASSFRGWGPYEQYF. The CDR3 DNA is TGTGCCAGCAGCTTTCGGGGTTGGGGTCCCTACGAGCAGTACTTC.